The source of this T cell receptor (beta chain) is a study of T cell responses to AZD1222 COVID-19 vaccine. The overall study: Second-dose timings of about 4 or about 12 weeks were pooled.

Sequencing was performed with immunoSEQ multiplex PCR; in TCRdb, only in-frame clones are kept and a portion is missing. This sample has more than 100,000 clones, with roughly nine tenths found just once. Notes on this clone: As yet, its antigen is unknown.

Findings and caveats of the study: A mostly white British donor set with more females was recruited, and clonal diversity was possibly underestimated. Spike-spanning, vaccine-associated CD4 TCRs were dominant at 160-218 and 743-854. At baseline, seropositivity was found in only 6 or 7 AZD1222 recipients.

The germline CDR1 and CDR2 sequences are MNHNS and SASEGT. V lost 2 bases, J lost 3 bases, and 15 bases lay in between. The CDR3 contains 16 residues. V gene TRBV6-1 combines with J gene TRBJ2-3, with D possibly being TRBD2 (6 bases). The sample was peripheral blood, taken on day 0 of AZD1222 vaccination. The clonotype comes from an adult in good health. This CDR3 reads CASSERRGRETDTQYF. In DNA form, the CDR3 reads TGTGCCAGCAGTGAAAGGAGGGGCCGGGAAACAGATACGCAGTATTTT.